The clone carrying this TCR beta chain was seen a single time. This sample is part of a study of control samples from healthy donors and cancer patients. Assay used: immunoSEQ multiplex PCR; TCRdb lists only in-frame clones, some missing. This table holds roughly 120,000 clones, approximately 94% found once. The CDR3 is made up of 14 amino acids. Trimming took off 5 bases at V and 8 bases at J, with 15 bases between the two ends. CDR1 and CDR2 from the germline V gene are LNHDA and SQIVND (reference sequence). The sequenced sample was blood. The chain couples TRBV19 to TRBJ1-4; D gene unclear. The sequence was collected from a man aged 25-45 years in good health. CDR3 amino acids: CASSFSRIGEKLFF. The CDR3 DNA reads TGTGCCAGTAGTTTTTCTCGAATTGGGGAAAAACTGTTTTTT.